This record covers a single T cell receptor beta chain. Its cognate antigen has yet to be identified. The junction departs from the called germline gene at one end, perhaps through a read error. The sample is drawn from a study of cytomegalovirus exposure and HLA in healthy donors (dated by TCRdb to about 2017). Notes on the research overall: An earlier analysis of 587 of the donors reported about 300 Gb of sequence data and 90 million to 120 million unique TCR beta sequences obtained from about 179 million T cells. Around 300 gigabases of sequencing data and around 87 million unique TCR sequences were included in an early release covering several hundred HLA-typed donors. Of the 300 to 500 genotyped donors, approximately 81% were placed in the genetic ancestry cluster associated with self-reported Caucasian donors. The study aimed to test whether cataloging public T cell receptors could reveal signatures of past pathogen exposure. Using immunosequencing, the study profiled T cell repertoires from roughly 650 subjects and related those repertoires to cytomegalovirus serostatus. In addition to the first cohort of roughly 670 subjects, a separate validation cohort of 130 or so different subjects was used. To predict cytomegalovirus infection status, the study combined high-throughput TCR immunosequencing, statistical association of individual TCRs with disease status, and machine learning. A later analysis re-analyzed previously published TCR beta repertoires from 650 to 800 donors and added high-resolution HLA genotyping to study TCR occurrence patterns. Rather than using new phenotypic data, the later analysis identified candidate immune exposures from TCR beta sequences and from how often those sequences occurred across donors. To decide whether each TCR beta V gene segment behaved as functional or pseudogenic, an earlier analysis of over 500 of the donors relied on high-throughput TCR beta sequencing. Donor age, sex, ethnicity and CMV serostatus were collected together with the repertoire data. A later genetic analysis took genome-wide SNP genotypes for about 55% of the 666 donors and used that subset as a discovery cohort. All discovery cohort repertoires had been generated using a single sequencing platform. HLA typing covered class I and class II loci at four-digit resolution. The number of donors typed differed by locus, with about 629-630 for A, B, C, DRB1 and DQB1, around 500 for DQA1, 600 to 610 for DPA1, and 400 to 490 for DPB1. Several DR-DQ haplotypes were handled as single units for association and clustering because linkage in the cohort was strong. Among 300 to 500 genotyped donors of the cohort, an average of around 250,000 unique TCR beta nucleotide sequences was sequenced per donor, of which 15% to 20% were non-productive.

What the authors observed across the whole study: A further reported finding was that TCR beta sequences accurately predicted the HLA-A and HLA-B alleles for most subjects in the first cohort. About 17 rarely observed V segments, including chromosome 9 orphons, were excluded from the earlier analysis of about 500 of the donors because counts were too low. In a later analysis, TCR association rates were found to vary across HLA loci, with the most associated TCRs seen for DRB1 alleles and the fewest for HLA-C alleles. The study listed approximately 150 TCR beta chains as associated with cytomegalovirus. Strong co-occurrence of HLA alleles, especially DR and DQ, made assigning TCR associations to individual alleles difficult. This cohort had only TCR beta chains sequenced, and the lack of alpha or paired-chain data limited which features could be detected. An association between a missense DCLRE1C variant and V-gene and J-gene trimming of TCR beta chains was found in a later genetic analysis and replicated in an independent cohort. The classifier was reported to diagnose cytomegalovirus status with high specificity and sensitivity in both the original cohort and the validation cohort. Specific HLA alleles were associated with 16,951 TCR beta sequences at a false discovery rate of 0.05 in a later analysis. Linkage disequilibrium might explain the correlated functional status among segregating V segments, but an unknown experimental factor could not be excluded. The sequencing pipeline was judged likely to have produced a cluster of highly shared sequence variants as a technical artifact. Immune exposure information for the cohort was limited to CMV serostatus. An earlier analysis of approximately 600 of the donors showed that most TCR beta V segments appeared in productive rearrangements either about 87% or about 30% of the time, which broadly matched IMGT annotations. In a later analysis, most CMV-associated TCR beta chains were found to appear HLA-restricted, with HLA associations seemingly driven largely by CMV exposure. Because HLA typing was missing for some donors at each locus, association tests included only the typed subset. Sequencing depth was assumed to be roughly uniform across donors in the presence/absence analyses, though that assumption may not hold. Most TCR sequences were observed very rarely across donors, whereas some public TCRs were present in many individuals. A few of the identified cytomegalovirus-associated TCR beta chains were confirmed in vitro to be specific for cytomegalovirus antigens. Because the 87-base-pair reads could not distinguish some IMGT-functional V segments, including TRBV6-2 and TRBV6-3, those segments were excluded. A later genetic analysis reported fewer N-insertions in productive TCRs among donors in an Asian-associated ancestry cluster than the approximately 700-donor mean. In a later analysis, HLA-associated TCR beta chains were found to be more clonally expanded and to have lower generation probabilities than equally common non-associated chains. A later analysis reported that several top co-occurrence clusters appeared linked to parvovirus B19, influenza, CMV and Epstein-Barr virus. It was suggested by the authors that the approach could potentially be generalized to other disease states and immunological phenotypes.

Inclusive of the bounding cysteine and phenylalanine, the CDR3 is 18 residues long. CDR3 DNA only is kept here, 54 bases in frame from base 1. CDR1 and CDR2, per the germline V gene (reference sequence), are SSHAT and FNYEAQ. To prepare the library, the immunoSEQ multiplex PCR assay was applied. For the multiplex PCR, a mixture combining 60 forward primers for TCR Vbeta segments and 13 reverse primers for TCR Jbeta segments was used. A multiplex PCR assay on genomic DNA amplified the CDR3 region of rearranged TCR beta genes. The amplified TCR beta libraries were sequenced on the Illumina HiSeq System as 87-base-pair reads. The paper's processing steps were these. A later analysis tallied around 87 million unique TCR beta chains across the 666 repertoires, and approximately 11 million of those chains were shared by two or more donors. Raw reads were error-corrected and collapsed into unique sequences with a nearest-neighbor algorithm that merged closely related sequences to remove PCR and sequencing errors. V, D and J gene segments were assigned by aligning CDR3 sequences to IMGT reference sequences. For a sequence to be retained, a match of at least six nucleotides to both a V gene segment and a J gene segment was required. A rearrangement counted as productive if the CDR3 had no stop codons and remained in frame with V and J, and every other rearrangement counted as non-productive. CDR3 was defined by IMGT convention, running from the second conserved V-encoded cysteine to the conserved J-encoded phenylalanine. The earlier analysis of about 590 of the donors excluded sequences that lacked an unambiguous match to a single V gene segment. In an earlier analysis of around 590 of the donors, a V segment was called functional when productive rearrangements were above 56.7%, and segregating when the standard deviation between donors exceeded 5%. A statistical classification framework was built for diagnosing cytomegalovirus status from the catalog of TCR beta chain sequences. In a later analysis, V and J genes were assigned by comparing TCR nucleotide sequences against IMGT/GENE-DB human TR gene sequences. Using the TCRdist pipeline, a later analysis assigned CDR3 sequences along with most-parsimonious VDJ recombination scenarios. A later analysis defined each TCR beta chain by its CDR3 amino acid sequence plus V-gene family, and excluded reads lacking a unique V-gene family. In a later analysis, approximately 590 highly shared, low-generation-probability nucleotide sequences were removed to address suspected cross-contamination and a sequencing artifact. In a later analysis, a clonal expansion index was calculated for each public chain from normalized within-repertoire ranks of inferred template counts. Generation probabilities in a later analysis came from a VDJ recombination model fitted to out-of-frame rearrangements, and those results were checked against IGoR. Hypergeometric tests were used in a later analysis to score TCR-TCR, TCR-HLA and TCR-CMV co-occurrence, with a repertoire-size bias correction applied to the TCR pairs. False discovery rates were estimated in a later analysis by permuting HLA or CMV assignments 20 times. In a later analysis, co-occurring TCRs were grouped using DBSCAN, with TCRdist sequence similarity added in when clustering inside HLA-allele-positive subsets. Repertoires with fewer than 30,000 or more than 120,000 public chains, plus five repertoires with anomalous nucleotide sharing, were excluded from co-occurrence clustering. In TCRdb, the immuneACCESS table is reduced to in-frame sequences with V and J assigned. These tables do not hold every clone; where another copy was compared, an unresolved V gene accounts for under half, and the others remain unexplained. V and J calls and clone size are as listed in that table; D and trimming were resolved from the DNA. For this sample there are approximately 130,000 clones; around four fifths appear just once. Around 1.3% of the sample belongs to the ten largest clones.

In total, roughly 670 healthy bone marrow donors made up the cohort. All cohort members were sampled while nominally healthy, although unrecorded immune exposures were likely present. The donor was CMV seronegative and was included in the group of about 400 seronegative cohort members. A peripheral blood sample was collected from each donor, and TCR beta sequencing was performed on peripheral blood mononuclear cells. Genomic DNA was extracted from the blood cell samples with the Qiagen DNeasy Blood Extraction Kit. Sequencing was done on a sample of PBMCs. The rearranged chain carries TRBV7-7 and TRBJ2-6, with TRBD1 as a weak D call on 6 bases. This clonotype was obtained from a woman between 40 and 50 years old in good health and CMV-seronegative. The CDR3 has the sequence CASSPGQTISSGANVLTF. The nucleotides read TGTGCTAGCAGCCCAGGACAGACAATCTCCTCTGGGGCCAACGTCCTGACTTTC.